This T cell receptor beta chain originates from a study of T cells after somatic rescue of genetic block. V lost 2 bases, J lost 1 base, and 15 bases lay in between. The germline V gene has CDR1 SGHRS and CDR2 YFSETQ. The CDR3 consists of 16 residues. The data were produced by immunoSEQ multiplex PCR, yet TCRdb's version contains in-frame clones alone and is incomplete. The sample holds over 10,000 clones, over 65% seen once. Sequencing used peripheral blood mononuclear cells (PBMCs). The source of this sequence is a boy aged 5-17 years. The V and J genes are TRBV5-1 and TRBJ1-1; possible D gene TRBD1, 5 bases. As DNA, the CDR3 is TGCGCCAGCAGCTTTTTCCCTGACAGACCGAACACTGAAGCTTTCTTT. It is translated as CASSFFPDRPNTEAFF.